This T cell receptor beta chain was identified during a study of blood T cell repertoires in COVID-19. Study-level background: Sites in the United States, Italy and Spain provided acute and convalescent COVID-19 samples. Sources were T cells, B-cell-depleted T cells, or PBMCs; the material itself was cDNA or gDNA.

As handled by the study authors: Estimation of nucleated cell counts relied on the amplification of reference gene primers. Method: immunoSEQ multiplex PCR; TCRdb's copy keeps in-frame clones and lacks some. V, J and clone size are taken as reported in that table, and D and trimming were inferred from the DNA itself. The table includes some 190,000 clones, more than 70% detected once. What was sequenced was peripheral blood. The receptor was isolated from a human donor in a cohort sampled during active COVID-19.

The CDR3 loop is CASRPTRGNEQFF. The CDR3 region has the DNA TGTGCCAGCAGACCGACTAGGGGCAATGAGCAGTTCTTC. The chain recombines TRBV13 with TRBJ2-1, with D possibly TRBD2 on 6 matching bases. Germline V gives CDR1 PRHDT, CDR2 FYEKMQ (reference sequence). V was pared by 6 bases and J by 6 bases, with 12 bases between. This CDR3 is 13 amino acids long.